The 26 T cell receptor beta chains below all came from one sample that was sequenced in a study of T cell responses to AZD1222 COVID-19 vaccine. TCRdb keeps only in-frame clones here, not all; method: immunoSEQ multiplex PCR. The sample has about 140,000 clones, roughly nine tenths seen once. Sequences were derived from peripheral blood, sampled 28 days after the second AZD1222 dose. The source of these receptors is an adult who received the AZD1222 COVID-19 vaccine.

The chain has TRBV10-3 and TRBJ1-5; weak D call: TRBD1 (5 bases). Trimming pared 6 bases from V and 3 bases from J, leaving 12 bases between. The germline CDR1 and CDR2 sequences are ENHRY and SYGVKD. The CDR3 sequence is 14 residues long. CDR3 DNA: TGTGCCATCAGGGCTAGGGGCGACAATCAGCCCCAGCATTTT. It yields the protein CAIRARGDNQPQHF.

The table lists this clone with a count of one. The chain links TRBV20-1 to TRBJ1-1; D remains ambiguous. Germline-derived CDR1 and CDR2 are DFQATT and SNEGSKA (reference sequence). Trimming stripped 2 bases from V and 10 bases from J, with 11 bases between. CDR3 size: 11 residues. The CDR3 bases are TGCAGTGCTAGATTGGCGTACGCAGCTTTCTTT. Encoded protein: CSARLAYAAFF.

As concerns this clone: This same CDR3 is encoded by further DNA sequences in the sample. J is TRBJ1-1 and V is TRBV19, with D unclear. Germline V CDR1 and CDR2: LNHDA, SQIVND (reference sequence). The V and J ends lost 9 bases and 2 bases respectively, with 13 bases between them. This CDR3 contains 13 residues. The CDR3 sequence is CASRSGGNTEAFF. The CDR3 DNA reads TGTGCCAGCAGGTCAGGAGGCAACACTGAAGCTTTCTTT.

The rearrangement links TRBV2 to TRBJ1-2; TRBD1 matches 9 bases. V lost 9 bases, J lost 5 bases, and 19 bases stayed unmatched. Per the germline V gene, CDR1 is SNHLY and CDR2 is FYNNEI. CDR3 length: 17 residues. The CDR3 region has the DNA TGTGCCAGAAGGGGCTCGGGTGGGACAGGGAAAAAATATGGCTACACCTTC. Its protein product is CARRGSGGTGKKYGYTF.

A single count supports this clone. The chain combines TRBV11-2 with TRBJ2-6; D remains ambiguous. In germline, CDR1 is SGHAT, CDR2 FQNNGV. There are 14 residues in the CDR3. V was shortened by 4 bases and J by 4 bases, with 8 bases between the two germline ends. DNA for the CDR3: TGTGCCAGCAGCTCCCCGCAAGGGGCCAACGTCCTGACTTTC. This codes for CASSSPQGANVLTF.

The CDR3 DNA follows: TGTGCCAGCAGCGTAGCGCCGGGACTAGCGGCCACAGATACGCAGTATTTT. Translation gives CASSVAPGLAATDTQYF. The chain joins TRBV9 to TRBJ2-3, with 11 bases identical to TRBD2. This CDR3 has 17 residues. V gave up 0 bases and J gave up 2 bases; unmatched junction bases: 5. In germline, CDR1 is SGDLS, CDR2 YYNGEE.

The chain has TRBV6-1 and TRBJ2-2; D ambiguous. Trimming removed 2 bases at V and 3 bases at J, with 7 bases between. Germline V gives CDR1 MNHNS, CDR2 SASEGT. This CDR3 is built from 14 residues. DNA for the CDR3: TGTGCCAGCAGTGAAAGGATGGACACCGGGGAGCTGTTTTTT. Translating it yields CASSERMDTGELFF.

The V call is TRBV5-1, the J call TRBJ2-5; possible D gene TRBD2, 6 bases. CDR3 size: 14 residues. Germline V gene sequence: CDR1 SGHRS, CDR2 YFSETQ. V was trimmed by 4 bases and J by 3 bases, leaving 13 bases between them. DNA of the CDR3: TGCGCCAGCAGCATGGGACTTCGGAAAGAGACCCAGTACTTC. Translated: CASSMGLRKETQYF.

The chain couples TRBV3-1 (or the pseudogene TRBV3-2) to TRBJ1-4; D gene uncertain. V dropped 8 bases and J dropped 7 bases, with 17 bases sitting between them. Germline CDR1 reads LGHDT; CDR2 reads YNNKEL (reference sequence). The CDR3 totals 14 residues. This CDR3 is CASSAGVLGEKLFF. The CDR3 DNA reads TGTGCCAGCTCCGCCGGGGTTCTTGGTGAAAAACTGTTTTTT.

The chain combines TRBV9 with TRBJ1-1; no clear D gene. This CDR3 is 12 amino acids long. V was pared by 3 bases and J by 7 bases, with 10 bases between. Germline V CDR1 and CDR2: SGDLS, YYNGEE. The CDR3 region has the DNA TGTGCCAGCAGCGCATCATTAGGTGAAGCTTTCTTT. Protein product: CASSASLGEAFF.

The chain links TRBV30 to TRBJ1-5; D may be TRBD1 (5 bases). CDR3 length: 14 residues. V lost 2 bases, J lost 2 bases, and 10 bases lay in between. CDR1 is GTSNPN and CDR2 is SVGIG in the germline V gene (reference sequence). CDR3 sequence (DNA): TGTGCCTGGAGTCTAGGGACGGGCAATCAGCCCCAGCATTTT. This codes for CAWSLGTGNQPQHF. Full variable domain (outside the CDR3, taken from reference TRBV30 and TRBJ1-5): SQTIHQWPATLVQPVGSPLSLECTVEGTSNPNLYWYRQAAGRGLQLLFYSVGIGQISSEVPQNLSASRPQDRQFILSSKKLLLSDSGFYLCAWSLGTGNQPQHFGDGTRLSIL.

This clone has a single count. The chain couples TRBV3-1 (or the pseudogene TRBV3-2) to TRBJ1-2, with D possibly being TRBD1 (5 bases). This CDR3 contains 16 residues. V lost 1 base, J lost 7 bases, and 19 bases lay in between. Germline CDR1 reads LGHDT; CDR2 reads YNNKEL (reference sequence). As DNA, the CDR3 is TGTGCCAGCAGCCAAGGGGCAGTGGGGACGCCAAGTGGCTACACCTTC. It specifies CASSQGAVGTPSGYTF.

This chain uses TRBV7-2 with TRBJ1-1; D unclear. The CDR3 is 14 residues long. Germline values: CDR1 SGHTA, CDR2 FQGNSA. Deletions cut 1 base from V and 3 bases from J, with 9 bases between. The CDR3 spells CASSLESRDTEAFF. The DNA for the CDR3 is TGTGCCAGCAGCTTAGAAAGCAGAGACACTGAAGCTTTCTTT.

The chain is built from TRBV6-5 and TRBJ1-2; 8 bases agree with TRBD1. Germline V gene data show CDR1 as MNHEY and CDR2 as SVGAGI. The J segment lost 4 bases and the V segment lost 0 bases, leaving 4 bases of the junction unmatched. The CDR3 contains 15 residues. This CDR3 is CASSYSPRGPYGYTF. In DNA, the CDR3 is TGTGCCAGCAGTTACTCCCCCAGGGGGCCCTATGGCTACACCTTC.

The J gene is TRBJ2-2, the V gene TRBV19; D is possibly TRBD1 (6 bases). The germline V gene has CDR1 LNHDA and CDR2 SQIVND (reference sequence). The V end lost 7 bases, the J end lost 1 base, and 13 bases lay between the germline ends. There are 15 residues in the CDR3. The CDR3 sequence is CASMRGTMNTGELFF. The CDR3 DNA sequence: TGTGCCAGTATGAGGGGGACAATGAACACCGGGGAGCTGTTTTTT. Full variable domain (missing parts from reference TRBV19 and TRBJ2-2): DGGITQSPKYLFRKEGQNVTLSCEQNLNHDAMYWYRQDPGQGLRLIYYSQIVNDFQKGDIAEGYSVSREKKESFPLTVTSAQKNPTAFYLCASMRGTMNTGELFFGEGSRLTVL.

This chain joins TRBV27 and TRBJ1-1; no definite D call. V was cut by 2 bases and J by 0 bases, with 4 bases left in between. Germline CDR1 reads MNHEY; CDR2 reads SMNVEV (reference sequence). The CDR3 is made up of 13 amino acids. In DNA, the CDR3 is TGTGCCAGCAGTTTACTCCTGAACACTGAAGCTTTCTTT. This sequence encodes CASSLLLNTEAFF.

The rearrangement joins TRBV28 to TRBJ1-5, with 10 bases matching TRBD1. The CDR3 sequence is 17 residues long. From germline, CDR1 is MDHEN and CDR2 SYDVKM. J was trimmed by 0 bases and V by 5 bases; bases with no gene match: 7. The CDR3 DNA reads TGTGCCAGCAGTAGGGACAGGGGAGGGTATAGCAATCAGCCCCAGCATTTT. This encodes CASSRDRGGYSNQPQHF.

The rearrangement links TRBV5-1 to TRBJ2-1; D is uncertain. The CDR3 is made up of 16 amino acids. V was shortened by 1 base and J by 3 bases, with 14 bases between the two germline ends. Germline V CDR1 and CDR2: SGHRS, YFSETQ. The CDR3 DNA is TGCGCCAGCAGCTTGAATGTTAACCAATACTACAATGAGCAGTTCTTC. Its translation is CASSLNVNQYYNEQFF.

V and J are TRBV7-6 and TRBJ1-3, with a possible D match to TRBD1 (6 bases). Trimming took 2 bases from V and 0 from J, leaving 8 bases between them. Per the germline V gene, CDR1 is SGHVS and CDR2 is FNYEAQ. The CDR3 totals 15 residues. CDR3 sequence reads: CASSLNRASGNTIYF. DNA for the CDR3: TGTGCCAGCAGCTTAAACAGGGCCTCTGGAAACACCATATATTTT.

The rearrangement links TRBV5-5 to TRBJ2-1; the match to TRBD1 covers 9 bases. This CDR3 spans 15 amino acids. CDR1 is SGHKS, CDR2 YYEKEE, per germline (reference sequence). Trimming cost V 3 bases and J 4 bases; bases outside gene matches: 5. CDR3 sequence: CASSSYRGPYNEQFF. CDR3 bases: TGTGCCAGCAGCTCCTACAGGGGGCCTTACAATGAGCAGTTCTTC.

The V call is TRBV12-5, the J call TRBJ2-1; 10 bases agree with TRBD2. The junction had 4 bases not matched to a gene; V was cut back by 6 bases and J by 2 bases. CDR3 length: 15 residues. Looked up from germline, CDR1 is LGHNT and CDR2 is FRNRAP. The CDR3, as DNA: TGTGCTAGTGGCAGCGGGAGGGACACCTACAATGAGCAGTTCTTC. Translated: CASGSGRDTYNEQFF. The variable domain in full, with the rest retrieved from reference TRBV12-5 and TRBJ2-1, is DARVTQTPRHKVTEMGQEVTMRCQPILGHNTVFWYRQTMMQGLELLAYFRNRAPLDDSGMPKDRFSAEMPDATLATLKIQPSEPRDSAVYFCASGSGRDTYNEQFFGPGTRLTVL.

The rearrangement links TRBV2 to TRBJ1-2, with a tentative D call TRBD1 (5 bases). CDR1 SNHLY and CDR2 FYNNEI come from the germline V gene. Trimming left V 2 bases short and J 12 bases short, with 22 bases between. CDR3 length equals 15 residues. The chain's CDR3 is CASSESVTEFIQDTF. Written as DNA, the CDR3 is TGTGCCAGCAGTGAAAGCGTGACAGAGTTTATTCAGGACACCTTC.

This chain uses TRBV28 with TRBJ1-5; D possibly corresponds to TRBD1 (6 bases). Trimming cost V 5 bases and J 5 bases, with 10 bases left between them. The CDR3 extends over 13 amino acids. In germline, CDR1 is MDHEN, CDR2 SYDVKM. Here the CDR3 DNA reads TGTGCCAGCAGTCGGGGGGCTCATCAGCCCCAGCATTTT. This gives the protein CASSRGAHQPQHF.

The V gene is TRBV9, the J gene TRBJ2-4, with D tentatively TRBD1 (6 bases). This CDR3 comprises 15 residues. The V and J ends lost 4 bases and 9 bases respectively, with 20 bases between them. Germline CDR1 is SGDLS and CDR2 is YYNGEE. This CDR3 reads CASSPGVGEPGIQYF. The CDR3 DNA reads as TGTGCCAGCAGCCCAGGGGTCGGGGAACCCGGCATTCAGTACTTC. Based on the CDR3 plus reference TRBV9 and TRBJ2-4, the full variable domain is DSGVTQTPKHLITATGQRVTLRCSPRSGDLSVYWYQQSLDQGLQFLIQYYNGEERAKGNILERFSAQQFPDLHSELNLSSLELGDSALYFCASSPGVGEPGIQYFGAGTRLSVL.

V and J are TRBV7-2 and TRBJ2-5; the D call may be TRBD1 or TRBD2 (6 bases each). The CDR3 loop spans 15 amino acids. Germline V lookup: CDR1 SGHTA, CDR2 FQGNSA. Trimming took 3 bases from V and 7 from J, leaving 18 bases between them. The CDR3 region has the DNA TGTGCCAGCAGCTTTAGGGGGGCAGGGGTGGGGACCCAGTACTTC. Translating gives CASSFRGAGVGTQYF.

The J gene is TRBJ2-7, the V gene TRBV6-2 or TRBV6-3; 7 nucleotides line up with TRBD1. Germline trimming cut 6 bases from V and 4 bases from J; bases unmatched to any gene: 6. The CDR3 has 13 residues. Germline CDR1 MNHEY, CDR2 SVGEGT. CDR3 sequence: CASSPGTAYEQYV. In DNA, the CDR3 is TGTGCCAGCAGCCCCGGGACAGCGTACGAGCAGTACGTC.